This TCR beta chain was identified in a study of identical twins. Study-level findings and limits: Beta out-of-frame sequences displayed a weaker excess of sharing between twins.

Of note for this clonotype: Antigen specificity is unknown. One end of the junction varies from germline; a read error may be responsible.

Germline loops: CDR1 SGHTA, CDR2 FQGNSA. The CDR3 runs 10 residues. From the 5' RACE reads, TCRdb called clonotypes with MiXCR, one entry per CDR3 protein. This table holds over 200,000 distinct CDR3 sequences, approximately 5.9% found once. This same sample was also taken into another study, of T cells expressing NK-cell markers. This second study notes: HCMV seropositivity characterized most of the eight sequenced donors, and seronegativity one. The CD3+CD56-NKG2C+ fraction of a handful of donors was also led by these clonotypes.

This rearrangement joins TRBV7-2 to TRBJ2-3; TRBD2 aligns across 9 bases. The sequence was obtained from a woman aged 18-35 years in good health. The specimen sequenced was CD8+ T cells sorted from blood. The DNA of the CDR3 is TGTGCCAGCAGCCCGACTAGCGGATCTTTT. As protein: CASSPTSGSF. Looking up the rest from reference TRBV7-2 and TRBJ2-3 gives the full variable domain: GAGVSQSPSNKVTEKGKDVELRCDPISGHTALYWYRQSLGQGLEFLIYFQGNSAPDKSGLPSDRFSAERTGGSVSTLTIQRTQQEDSAVYLCASSPTSGSFGPGTRLTVL.